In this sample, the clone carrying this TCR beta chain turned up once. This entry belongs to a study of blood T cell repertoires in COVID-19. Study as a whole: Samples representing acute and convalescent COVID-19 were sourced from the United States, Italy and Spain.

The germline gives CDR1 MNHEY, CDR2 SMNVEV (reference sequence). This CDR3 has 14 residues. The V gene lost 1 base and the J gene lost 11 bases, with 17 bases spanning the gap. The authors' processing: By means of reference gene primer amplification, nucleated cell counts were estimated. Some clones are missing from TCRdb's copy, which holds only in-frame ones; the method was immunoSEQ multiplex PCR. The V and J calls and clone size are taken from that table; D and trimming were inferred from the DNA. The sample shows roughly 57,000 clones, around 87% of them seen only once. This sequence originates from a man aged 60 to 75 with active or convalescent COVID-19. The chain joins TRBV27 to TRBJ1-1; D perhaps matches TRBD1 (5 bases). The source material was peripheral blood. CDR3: CASSLWGGYSGAFF. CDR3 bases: TGTGCCAGCAGTTTATGGGGGGGGTACAGTGGGGCTTTCTTT.